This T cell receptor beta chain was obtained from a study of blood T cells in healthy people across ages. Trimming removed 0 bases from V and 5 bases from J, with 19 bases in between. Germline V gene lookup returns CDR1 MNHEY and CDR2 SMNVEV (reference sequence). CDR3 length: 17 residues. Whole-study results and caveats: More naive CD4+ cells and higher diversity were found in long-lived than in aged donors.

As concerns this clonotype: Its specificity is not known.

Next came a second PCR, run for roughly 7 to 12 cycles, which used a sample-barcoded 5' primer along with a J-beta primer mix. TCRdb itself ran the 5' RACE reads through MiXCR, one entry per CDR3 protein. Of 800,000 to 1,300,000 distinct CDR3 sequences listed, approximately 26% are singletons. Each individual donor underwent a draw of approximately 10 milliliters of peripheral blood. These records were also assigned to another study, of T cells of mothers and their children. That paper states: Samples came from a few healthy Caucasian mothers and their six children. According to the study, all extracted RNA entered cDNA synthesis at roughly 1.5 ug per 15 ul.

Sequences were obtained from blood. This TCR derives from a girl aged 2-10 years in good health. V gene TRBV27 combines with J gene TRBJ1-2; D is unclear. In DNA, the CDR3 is TGTGCCAGCAGTTTATCGGACGGGAGCGGGGTAATATATGGCTACACCTTC. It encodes CASSLSDGSGVIYGYTF.